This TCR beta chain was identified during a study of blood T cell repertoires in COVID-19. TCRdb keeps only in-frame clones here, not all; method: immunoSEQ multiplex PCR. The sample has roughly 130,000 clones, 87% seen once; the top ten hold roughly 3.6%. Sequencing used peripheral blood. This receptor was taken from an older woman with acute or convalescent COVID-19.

The CDR3 region is CASSFSSGLSNEQFF. DNA of the CDR3: TGTGCCAGCAGCTTTTCTAGCGGCCTTTCCAATGAGCAGTTCTTC. The chain uses TRBV7-2 and TRBJ2-1; 7 bases line up with TRBD2. The CDR3 covers 15 residues. Germline values: CDR1 SGHTA, CDR2 FQGNSA. The ends lost 3 bases at V and 6 bases at J; junction bases unmatched: 8.